This T cell receptor (beta chain) was recovered during a study of blood T cell repertoires in COVID-19. Looking at the study overall: Samples representing acute and convalescent COVID-19 were sourced from the United States, Italy and Spain. T cells, B-cell-depleted T cells, or PBMCs supplied cDNA or gDNA.

Per the authors' pipeline: Estimates of nucleated cell counts were drawn from the amplification of reference gene primers. TCRdb's table, derived via immunoSEQ multiplex PCR, lists solely in-frame clones and lacks some. Clone size and the V and J calls come from that table; the DNA yielded D and trimming. Altogether roughly 260,000 clones are present, approximately 82% being singletons, with the ten largest covering less than 4%. The clonotype was recovered from a woman between 18 and 29 years old with acute or convalescent COVID-19. Input material: peripheral blood.

CDR3 residues: CASSVTVLSYEQYF. The CDR3 nucleotides are TGTGCCAGCAGTGTGACTGTACTCTCCTACGAGCAGTACTTC. This chain links TRBV27 with TRBJ2-7; D not resolved. The germline V gene has CDR1 MNHEY and CDR2 SMNVEV (reference sequence). This CDR3 comprises 14 residues. Trimming removed 5 bases from V and 0 bases from J, with 11 bases in between.